Included here is one T cell receptor beta chain sequence, with context. The antigen is undetermined. This sample is drawn from a study of cytomegalovirus exposure and HLA in healthy donors. Study results and caveats: Trimming of TCR beta V- and J-genes showed a link, identified in a later analysis, to a missense DCLRE1C variant. In a later analysis, the majority of CMV-associated beta chains seemingly showed HLA restriction. In terms of immune exposure information, only CMV serostatus was available. Clonal expansion was found to be greater in HLA-associated TCR beta chains than in equally common others in a later analysis.

Use of 60 Vbeta and 13 Jbeta primers characterized the PCR. Assay: immunoSEQ multiplex PCR; the TCRdb copy retains only in-frame clones and omits some. Among roughly 78,000 clones listed, 65% to 70% were seen once. The source is a man in his forties in good health and CMV-seropositive. The sequenced sample consisted of PBMCs.

The chain's CDR3 is CACYPSSRTEAFF. The CDR3 DNA sequence: TGTGCCTGTTACCCATCCTCACGGACTGAAGCTTTCTTT. This chain links TRBV30 with TRBJ1-1; D is unresolved. This CDR3 spans 13 amino acids. Trimming removed 6 bases from V and 5 bases from J, with 16 bases in between. Germline loops: CDR1 GTSNPN, CDR2 SVGIG (reference sequence).